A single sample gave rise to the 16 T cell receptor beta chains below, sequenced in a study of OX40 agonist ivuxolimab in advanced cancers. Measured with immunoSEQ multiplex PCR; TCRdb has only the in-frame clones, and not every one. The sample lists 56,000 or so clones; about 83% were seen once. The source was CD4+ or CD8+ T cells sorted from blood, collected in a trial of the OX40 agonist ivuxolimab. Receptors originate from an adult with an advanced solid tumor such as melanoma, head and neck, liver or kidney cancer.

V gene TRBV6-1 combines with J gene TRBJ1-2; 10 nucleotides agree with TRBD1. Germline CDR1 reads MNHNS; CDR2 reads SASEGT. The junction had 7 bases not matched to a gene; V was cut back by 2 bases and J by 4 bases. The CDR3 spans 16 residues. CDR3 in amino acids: CASSEPGTGARYGYTF. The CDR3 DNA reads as TGTGCCAGCAGTGAACCCGGGACAGGGGCCCGCTATGGCTACACCTTC.

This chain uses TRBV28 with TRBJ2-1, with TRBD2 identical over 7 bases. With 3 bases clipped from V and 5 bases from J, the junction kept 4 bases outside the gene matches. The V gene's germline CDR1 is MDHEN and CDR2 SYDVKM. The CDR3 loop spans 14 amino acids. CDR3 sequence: CASSFPGTNNEQFF. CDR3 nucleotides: TGTGCCAGCAGTTTTCCCGGGACTAACAATGAGCAGTTCTTC.

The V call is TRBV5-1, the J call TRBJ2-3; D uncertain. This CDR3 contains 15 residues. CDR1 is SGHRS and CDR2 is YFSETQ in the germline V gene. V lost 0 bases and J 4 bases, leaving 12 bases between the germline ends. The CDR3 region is CASSLATQGADTQYF. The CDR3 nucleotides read TGCGCCAGCAGCTTGGCTACCCAAGGCGCAGATACGCAGTATTTT.

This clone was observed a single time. The CDR3 sequence: CASSPGVAGNTIYF. In DNA, the CDR3 is TGTGCCAGCAGTCCGGGAGTTGCTGGAAACACCATATATTTT. This chain uses TRBV6-5 with TRBJ1-3; D ambiguous. From germline, CDR1 is MNHEY and CDR2 SVGAGI. This CDR3 is 14 amino acids long. The V end was cut by 5 bases, the J end by 2 bases, with 10 bases between.

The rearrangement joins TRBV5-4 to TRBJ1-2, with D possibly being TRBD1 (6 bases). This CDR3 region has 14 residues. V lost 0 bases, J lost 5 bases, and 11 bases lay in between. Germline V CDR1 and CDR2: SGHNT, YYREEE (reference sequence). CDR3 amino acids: CASSLGGRPYGYTF. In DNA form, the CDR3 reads TGTGCCAGCAGCTTGGGGGGGCGACCATATGGCTACACCTTC.

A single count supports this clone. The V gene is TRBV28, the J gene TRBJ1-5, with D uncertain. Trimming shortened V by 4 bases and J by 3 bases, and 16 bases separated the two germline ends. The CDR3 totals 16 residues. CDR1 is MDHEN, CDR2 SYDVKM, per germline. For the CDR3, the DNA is TGTGCCAGCAGTTCCCCCCCCCGAGAGATCAATCAGCCCCAGCATTTT. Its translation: CASSSPPREINQPQHF.

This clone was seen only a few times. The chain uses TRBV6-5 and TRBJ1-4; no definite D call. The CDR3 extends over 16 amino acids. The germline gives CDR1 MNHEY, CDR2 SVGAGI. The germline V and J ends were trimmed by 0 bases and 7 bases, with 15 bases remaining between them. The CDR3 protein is CASSYSGSSLGEKLFF. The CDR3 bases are TGTGCCAGCAGTTACTCAGGGTCGTCCCTCGGTGAAAAACTGTTTTTT.

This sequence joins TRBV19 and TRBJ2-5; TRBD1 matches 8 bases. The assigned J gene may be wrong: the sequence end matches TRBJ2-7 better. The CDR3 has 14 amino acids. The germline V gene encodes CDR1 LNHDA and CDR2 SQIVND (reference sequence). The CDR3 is CASSNQGARHEQYF. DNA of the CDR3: TGTGCCAGTAGTAATCAGGGGGCTCGTCACGAGCAGTACTTC.

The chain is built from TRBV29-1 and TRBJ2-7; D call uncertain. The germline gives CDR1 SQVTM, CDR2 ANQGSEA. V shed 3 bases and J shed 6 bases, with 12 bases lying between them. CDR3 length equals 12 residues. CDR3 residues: CSVEVSLGEQYF. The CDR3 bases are TGCAGCGTTGAGGTTAGTCTGGGCGAGCAGTACTTC.

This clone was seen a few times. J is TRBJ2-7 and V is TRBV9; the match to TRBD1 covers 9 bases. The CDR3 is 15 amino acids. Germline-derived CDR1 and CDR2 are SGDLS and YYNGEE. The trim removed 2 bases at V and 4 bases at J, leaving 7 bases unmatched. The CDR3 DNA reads TGTGCCAGCAGCGTCGGTTGGACAGGGGAGTACGAGCAGTACTTC. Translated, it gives CASSVGWTGEYEQYF.

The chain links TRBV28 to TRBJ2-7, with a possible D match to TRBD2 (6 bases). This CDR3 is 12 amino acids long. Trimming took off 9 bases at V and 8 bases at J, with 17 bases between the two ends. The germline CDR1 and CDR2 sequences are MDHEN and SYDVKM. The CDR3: CASKPGGIKQYF. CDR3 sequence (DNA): TGTGCCAGTAAACCGGGCGGGATTAAGCAGTACTTC.

The CDR3 DNA reads as TGCGCCAGCAGCCAAGATCCGGGCAGGGTTGGCAATCAGCCCCAGCATTTT. Amino acid sequence: CASSQDPGRVGNQPQHF. The chain has TRBV4-1 and TRBJ1-5; D is possibly TRBD1 (5 bases). V lost 0 bases and J 2 bases, leaving 14 bases between the germline ends. The length of the CDR3 is 17 residues. Per the germline V gene, CDR1 is MGHRA and CDR2 is YSYEKL.

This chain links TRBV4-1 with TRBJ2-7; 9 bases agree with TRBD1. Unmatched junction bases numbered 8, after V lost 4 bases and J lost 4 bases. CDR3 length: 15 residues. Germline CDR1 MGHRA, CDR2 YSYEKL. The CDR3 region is CASSRSPGQGYEQYF. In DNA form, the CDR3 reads TGCGCCAGCAGCCGTTCACCGGGACAGGGTTACGAGCAGTACTTC.

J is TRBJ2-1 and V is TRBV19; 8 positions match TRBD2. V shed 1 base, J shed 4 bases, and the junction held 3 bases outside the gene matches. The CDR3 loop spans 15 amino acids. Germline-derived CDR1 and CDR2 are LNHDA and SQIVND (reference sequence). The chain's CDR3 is CASSIGLASYNEQFF. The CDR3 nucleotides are TGTGCCAGTAGTATAGGACTAGCGAGTTACAATGAGCAGTTCTTC.

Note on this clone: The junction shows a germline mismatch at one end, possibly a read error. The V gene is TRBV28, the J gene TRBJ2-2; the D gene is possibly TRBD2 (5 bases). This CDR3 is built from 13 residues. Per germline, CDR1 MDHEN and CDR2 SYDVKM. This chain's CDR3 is CASRDRLAGKLFF. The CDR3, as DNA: TGTGCCAGCAGGGACCGCTTAGCCGGGAAGCTGTTTTTT. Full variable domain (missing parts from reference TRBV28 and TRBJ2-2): DVKVTQSSRYLVKRTGEKVFLECVQDMDHENMFWYRQDPGLGLRLIYFSYDVKMKEKGDIPEGYSVSREKKERFSLILESASTNQTSMYLCASRDRLAGKLFFGEGSRLTVL.

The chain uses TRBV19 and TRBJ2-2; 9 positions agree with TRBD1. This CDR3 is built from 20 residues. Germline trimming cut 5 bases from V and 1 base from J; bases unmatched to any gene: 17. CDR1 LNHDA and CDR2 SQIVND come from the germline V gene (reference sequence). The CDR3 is CASSSRAPYDRGGNTGELFF. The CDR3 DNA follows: TGTGCCAGTAGTTCTCGTGCCCCCTATGACAGGGGGGGGAACACCGGGGAGCTGTTTTTT.